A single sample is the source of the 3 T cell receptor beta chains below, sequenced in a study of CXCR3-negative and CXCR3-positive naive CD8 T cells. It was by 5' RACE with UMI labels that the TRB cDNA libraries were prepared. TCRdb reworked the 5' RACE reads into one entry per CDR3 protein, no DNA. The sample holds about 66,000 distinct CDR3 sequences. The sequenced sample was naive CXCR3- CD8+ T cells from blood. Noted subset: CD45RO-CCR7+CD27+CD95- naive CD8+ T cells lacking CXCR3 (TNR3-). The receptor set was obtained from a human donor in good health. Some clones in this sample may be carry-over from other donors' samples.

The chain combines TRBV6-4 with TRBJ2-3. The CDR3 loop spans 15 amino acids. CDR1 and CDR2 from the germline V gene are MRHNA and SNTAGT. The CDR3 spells CASSDSGSATDTQYF.

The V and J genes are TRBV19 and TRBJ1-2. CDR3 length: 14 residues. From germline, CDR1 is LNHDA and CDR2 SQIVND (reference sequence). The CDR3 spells CASSIGQNVYGYTF. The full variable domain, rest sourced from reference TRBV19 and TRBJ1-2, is DGGITQSPKYLFRKEGQNVTLSCEQNLNHDAMYWYRQDPGQGLRLIYYSQIVNDFQKGDIAEGYSVSREKKESFPLTVTSAQKNPTAFYLCASSIGQNVYGYTFGSGTRLTVV.

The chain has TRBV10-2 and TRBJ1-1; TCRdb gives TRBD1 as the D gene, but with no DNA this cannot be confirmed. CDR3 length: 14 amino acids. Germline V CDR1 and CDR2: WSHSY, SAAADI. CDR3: CASSEGDRDTEAFF.